This section outlines one T cell receptor (beta chain) sequence together with its context. The CDR3 is 15 residues long. V dropped 1 base and J dropped 6; count of bases not matched to a gene: 8. Germline V CDR1 and CDR2: LNHNV, YYDKDF (reference sequence). The data were obtained in a study of shared clonotypes between healthy human individuals. Profiled with immunoSEQ multiplex PCR; TCRdb holds only in-frame clones, not every one. The table lists a few hundred thousand clones, approximately 97% of them singletons. This chain uses TRBV15 with TRBJ1-2; TRBD1 agrees at 7 bases. The clonotype was recovered from a woman between 25 and 40 years old in good health. The sample taken for sequencing was naive CD4+ T cells sorted from blood. Subset defined: CD45RA+ positively selected. CDR3 sequence (DNA): TGTGCCACCAGCAGAGTCATACAGGGGAAACATGGCTACACCTTC. Translating it yields CATSRVIQGKHGYTF.